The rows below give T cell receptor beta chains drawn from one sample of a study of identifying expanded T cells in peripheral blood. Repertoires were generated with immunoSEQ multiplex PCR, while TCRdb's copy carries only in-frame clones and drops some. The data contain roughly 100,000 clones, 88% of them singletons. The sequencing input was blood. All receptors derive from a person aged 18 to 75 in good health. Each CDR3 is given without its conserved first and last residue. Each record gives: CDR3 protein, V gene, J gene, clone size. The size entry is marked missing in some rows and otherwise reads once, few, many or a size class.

ASSLESGGFYEQY	TRBV5-1	TRBJ2-7	many
ASRASAYYEQY	TRBV7-9	TRBJ2-7	few
ATSSPGGSYEQY	TRBV15	TRBJ2-7	.
ASSQALGTDSYEQY	TRBV14	TRBJ2-7	.
ASSSTTGTAPREQY	TRBV27	TRBJ2-7	.
ASSPFNTLNTEAF	TRBV18	TRBJ1-1	.
ASSLFRDGSYEQY	TRBV5-4	TRBJ2-7	.
ASSLAGVANEKLF	TRBV5-1	TRBJ1-4	.
ASLLREQQETQY	TRBV2	TRBJ2-5	.
ASSFEGAITETQY	TRBV27	TRBJ2-5	.
ASSVDDRTLQF	TRBV9	TRBJ2-1	.
ASSFETSSYNEQF	TRBV6-5	TRBJ2-1	.
AWSVRGRDTGELF	TRBV30	TRBJ2-2	.
ASSGLAGNTGELF	TRBV5-5	TRBJ2-2	.
AISDLQGSNQPQH	TRBV10-3	TRBJ1-5	.
ASSLDQGGEQF	TRBV5-1	TRBJ2-1	.
ASTPLSGRAGELF	TRBV5-1	TRBJ2-2	few
ASGRAVGYT	TRBV28	TRBJ1-2	.